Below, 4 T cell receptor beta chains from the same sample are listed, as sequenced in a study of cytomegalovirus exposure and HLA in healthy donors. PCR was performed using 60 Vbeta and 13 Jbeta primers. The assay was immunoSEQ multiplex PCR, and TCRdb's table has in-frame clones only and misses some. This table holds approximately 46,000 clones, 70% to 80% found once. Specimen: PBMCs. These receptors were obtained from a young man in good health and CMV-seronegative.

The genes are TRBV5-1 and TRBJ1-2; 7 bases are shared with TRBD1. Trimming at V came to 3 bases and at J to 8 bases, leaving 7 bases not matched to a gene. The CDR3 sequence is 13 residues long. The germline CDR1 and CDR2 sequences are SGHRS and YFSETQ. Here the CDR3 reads CASSSRGHEGYTF. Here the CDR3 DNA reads TGCGCCAGCAGCTCTAGGGGGCACGAGGGCTACACCTTC. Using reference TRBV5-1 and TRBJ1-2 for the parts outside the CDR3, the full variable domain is KAGVTQTPRYLIKTRGQQVTLSCSPISGHRSVSWYQQTPGQGLQFLFEYFSETQRNKGNFPGRFSGRQFSNSRSEMNVSTLELGDSALYLCASSSRGHEGYTFGSGTRLTVV.

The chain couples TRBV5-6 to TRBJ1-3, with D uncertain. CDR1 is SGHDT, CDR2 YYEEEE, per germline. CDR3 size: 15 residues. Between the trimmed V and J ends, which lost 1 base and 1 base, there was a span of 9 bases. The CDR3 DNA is TGTGCCAGCAGCTTGTTCGGGGTATCTGGAAACACCATATATTTT. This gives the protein CASSLFGVSGNTIYF.

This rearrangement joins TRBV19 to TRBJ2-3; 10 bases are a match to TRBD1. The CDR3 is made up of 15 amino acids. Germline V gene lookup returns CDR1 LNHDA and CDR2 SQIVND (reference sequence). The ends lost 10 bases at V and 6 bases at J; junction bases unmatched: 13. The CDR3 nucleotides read TGTGCCACCGCGGGACAGGGGATTTTGATGGATACGCAGTATTTT. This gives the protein CATAGQGILMDTQYF.

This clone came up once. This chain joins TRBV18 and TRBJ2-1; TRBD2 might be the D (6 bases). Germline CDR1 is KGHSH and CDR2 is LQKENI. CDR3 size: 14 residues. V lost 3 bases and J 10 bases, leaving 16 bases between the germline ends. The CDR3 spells CASSPGLANGEQFF. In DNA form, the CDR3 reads TGTGCCAGCTCACCGGGACTCGCAAATGGGGAGCAGTTCTTC.